This T cell receptor (beta chain) came from a study of blood T cells in healthy people across ages. A sample-barcoded 5' primer and a J-beta primer mix were used in a second PCR of about 6 to 11 cycles. TCRdb re-analysed the 5' RACE reads in MiXCR, keeping a single row per CDR3 protein. Among about 720,000 distinct CDR3 sequences listed, about 20% were seen once. Germline lookup yields CDR1 SGHRS and CDR2 YFSETQ. The CDR3 is 11 amino acids. V was cut by 1 base and J by 12 bases, with 8 bases left in between. Remarks on this clonotype: Its antigen is still unknown.

Study results and caveats: Diversity was higher, and naive CD4+ cells more numerous, in long-lived donors than in aged donors. The study lacked donor CMV status, which possibly confounded expanded clonotype changes.

Sequencing was carried out using blood. This receptor was identified in a man between 65 and 85 years old in good health. The V and J genes are TRBV5-1 and TRBJ2-4, with D possibly matching TRBD2 (6 bases). In DNA form, the CDR3 reads TGCGCCAGCAGCTTGAACGGGGGTCAGTACTTC. Encoded protein: CASSLNGGQYF.